The rows below give T cell receptor beta chains drawn from one sample of a study of shared clonotypes between healthy human individuals. Generated by immunoSEQ multiplex PCR, the TCRdb table keeps only in-frame clones and is missing some. The data contain hundreds of thousands of clones, about 92% of them singletons. Material: naive CD8+ T cells sorted from blood. The receptors originated from a man aged 25 to 45 in good health. Both conserved end residues are part of each CDR3. The order of the fields is clone size, J gene, V gene, CDR3 length, D gene, CDR3 protein, CDR3 DNA. D genes are given only for firm matches. For some rows the clone size is stated as once, few or many, or as a class when expanded; others skip it.

clone size: NA
J gene: TRBJ1-1
V gene: TRBV7-9
CDR3 length: 15
D gene: NA
CDR3 protein: CASSITREPHTEAFF
CDR3 DNA: TGTGCCAGCAGCATCACCAGGGAGCCCCACACTGAAGCTTTCTTT

clone size: NA
J gene: TRBJ1-5
V gene: TRBV11-2
CDR3 length: 17
D gene: TRBD1
CDR3 protein: CASSPGPGQGNNQPQHF
CDR3 DNA: TGTGCCAGCAGCCCTGGTCCGGGACAGGGTAACAATCAGCCCCAGCATTTT

clone size: NA
J gene: TRBJ2-7
V gene: TRBV6-1
CDR3 length: 11
D gene: NA
CDR3 protein: CASHRELEQYF
CDR3 DNA: TGTGCCAGCCACAGGGAATTGGAGCAGTACTTC

clone size: once
J gene: TRBJ1-2
V gene: TRBV28
CDR3 length: 17
D gene: NA
CDR3 protein: CASSPPKQARGDYGYTF
CDR3 DNA: TGTGCCAGCAGTCCCCCAAAACAGGCCCGAGGCGACTATGGCTACACCTTC

clone size: NA
J gene: TRBJ1-1
V gene: TRBV4-1
CDR3 length: 14
D gene: NA
CDR3 protein: CASSQGPGRTEAFF
CDR3 DNA: TGCGCCAGCAGCCAAGGCCCAGGGAGGACTGAAGCTTTCTTT

clone size: NA
J gene: TRBJ2-1
V gene: TRBV19
CDR3 length: 15
D gene: NA
CDR3 protein: CASSSSQISYNEQFF
CDR3 DNA: TGTGCCAGTAGTTCGTCCCAGATATCATACAATGAGCAGTTCTTC

clone size: NA
J gene: TRBJ2-7
V gene: TRBV4-1
CDR3 length: 13
D gene: NA
CDR3 protein: CASSQEGSYEQYF
CDR3 DNA: TGCGCCAGCAGCCAAGAAGGCTCCTACGAGCAGTACTTC

clone size: NA
J gene: TRBJ2-1
V gene: TRBV25-1
CDR3 length: 18
D gene: TRBD2
CDR3 protein: CASGGLAGGQDSYNEQFF
CDR3 DNA: TGTGCCAGCGGCGGACTAGCGGGAGGACAGGACTCCTACAATGAGCAGTTCTTC

clone size: once
J gene: TRBJ2-3
V gene: TRBV5-1
CDR3 length: 16
D gene: NA
CDR3 protein: CASSLVLTTSTDTQYF
CDR3 DNA: TGCGCCAGCAGCTTGGTGCTCACAACCAGCACAGATACGCAGTATTTT

clone size: once
J gene: TRBJ2-5
V gene: TRBV27
CDR3 length: 13
D gene: NA
CDR3 protein: CASSPISQETQYF
CDR3 DNA: TGTGCCAGCAGTCCAATATCCCAAGAGACCCAGTACTTC

clone size: NA
J gene: TRBJ1-1
V gene: TRBV5-4
CDR3 length: 14
D gene: TRBD1
CDR3 protein: CASSLDRGRDEAFF
CDR3 DNA: TGTGCCAGCAGCTTGGACAGGGGGCGCGATGAAGCTTTCTTT

clone size: once
J gene: TRBJ2-5
V gene: TRBV6-4
CDR3 length: 13
D gene: NA
CDR3 protein: CASLPRTQETQYF
CDR3 DNA: TGTGCCAGCCTCCCTCGAACCCAAGAGACCCAGTACTTC

clone size: NA
J gene: TRBJ2-7
V gene: TRBV9
CDR3 length: 14
D gene: NA
CDR3 protein: CASSVAPEGYEQYF
CDR3 DNA: TGTGCCAGCAGCGTAGCCCCGGAGGGATACGAGCAGTACTTC

clone size: NA
J gene: TRBJ2-7
V gene: TRBV7-2
CDR3 length: 13
D gene: NA
CDR3 protein: CAVSRDETYEQYF
CDR3 DNA: TGTGCCGTATCCCGGGACGAGACCTACGAGCAGTACTTC

clone size: NA
J gene: TRBJ2-1
V gene: TRBV9
CDR3 length: 11
D gene: NA
CDR3 protein: CASSADNEQFF
CDR3 DNA: TGTGCCAGCAGCGCAGACAATGAGCAGTTCTTC

clone size: NA
J gene: TRBJ1-2
V gene: TRBV30
CDR3 length: 15
D gene: TRBD1
CDR3 protein: CAWSEGTGDVYGYTF
CDR3 DNA: TGTGCCTGGAGTGAAGGGACAGGGGACGTCTATGGCTACACCTTC

clone size: NA
J gene: TRBJ2-2
V gene: TRBV30
CDR3 length: 15
D gene: NA
CDR3 protein: CAWSGLAAPTGELFF
CDR3 DNA: TGTGCCTGGAGTGGGCTAGCAGCCCCCACCGGGGAGCTGTTTTTT

clone size: once
J gene: TRBJ2-7
V gene: TRBV27
CDR3 length: 14
D gene: TRBD1
CDR3 protein: CASRPSGTVYEQYF
CDR3 DNA: TGTGCCAGCAGGCCATCCGGGACAGTGTACGAGCAGTACTTC

clone size: NA
J gene: TRBJ1-1
V gene: TRBV6-5
CDR3 length: 12
D gene: NA
CDR3 protein: CASSPGGTEAFF
CDR3 DNA: TGTGCCAGCAGTCCCGGTGGCACTGAAGCTTTCTTT

clone size: many
J gene: TRBJ2-1
V gene: TRBV29-1
CDR3 length: 13
D gene: NA
CDR3 protein: CSAPLMDHNEQFF
CDR3 DNA: TGCAGCGCCCCGTTGATGGATCACAATGAGCAGTTCTTC

clone size: NA
J gene: TRBJ2-7
V gene: TRBV10-3
CDR3 length: 14
D gene: NA
CDR3 protein: CAISGDTLTYEQYF
CDR3 DNA: TGTGCCATCAGTGGGGACACCCTCACCTACGAGCAGTACTTC

clone size: NA
J gene: TRBJ1-2
V gene: TRBV9
CDR3 length: 12
D gene: NA
CDR3 protein: CASSARGHGYTF
CDR3 DNA: TGTGCCAGCAGCGCCCGTGGTCATGGCTACACCTTC

clone size: NA
J gene: TRBJ1-1
V gene: TRBV7-6
CDR3 length: 15
D gene: NA
CDR3 protein: CASSSEGVMNTEAFF
CDR3 DNA: TGTGCCAGCAGCTCGGAAGGGGTAATGAACACTGAAGCTTTCTTT

clone size: NA
J gene: TRBJ2-7
V gene: TRBV10-1
CDR3 length: 13
D gene: TRBD2
CDR3 protein: CASSEGTTYEQYF
CDR3 DNA: TGCGCCAGCAGTGAGGGGACTACCTACGAGCAGTACTTC

clone size: NA
J gene: TRBJ1-4
V gene: TRBV15
CDR3 length: 16
D gene: NA
CDR3 protein: CATSRDLGATNEKLFF
CDR3 DNA: TGTGCCACCAGCAGAGATCTTGGCGCAACTAATGAAAAACTGTTTTTT

clone size: NA
J gene: TRBJ2-6
V gene: TRBV9
CDR3 length: 12
D gene: NA
CDR3 protein: CASSAGANVLTF
CDR3 DNA: TGTGCCAGCAGCGCTGGGGCCAACGTCCTGACTTTC

clone size: NA
J gene: TRBJ1-5
V gene: TRBV28
CDR3 length: 14
D gene: NA
CDR3 protein: CASSGTFSNQPQHF
CDR3 DNA: TGTGCCAGCAGCGGGACGTTTAGCAATCAGCCCCAGCATTTT

clone size: once
J gene: TRBJ2-1
V gene: TRBV5-4
CDR3 length: 16
D gene: TRBD2
CDR3 protein: CASSLFTGLASNEQFF
CDR3 DNA: TGTGCCAGCAGCCTCTTTACGGGACTAGCGAGCAATGAGCAGTTCTTC

clone size: once
J gene: TRBJ2-3
V gene: TRBV4-3
CDR3 length: 17
D gene: NA
CDR3 protein: CASSQDREGLFTDTQYF
CDR3 DNA: TGCGCCAGCAGCCAAGATCGCGAGGGTCTTTTCACAGATACGCAGTATTTT

clone size: NA
J gene: TRBJ2-2
V gene: TRBV5-5
CDR3 length: 15
D gene: NA
CDR3 protein: CASHKRWESAGELFF
CDR3 DNA: TGTGCCAGCCATAAAAGGTGGGAATCCGCCGGGGAGCTGTTTTTT

clone size: NA
J gene: TRBJ2-7
V gene: TRBV27
CDR3 length: 9
D gene: NA
CDR3 protein: CASGYEQYF
CDR3 DNA: TGTGCCAGCGGGTACGAGCAGTACTTC

clone size: NA
J gene: TRBJ2-5
V gene: TRBV7-9
CDR3 length: 13
D gene: NA
CDR3 protein: CASRTSELETQYF
CDR3 DNA: TGTGCCAGCAGAACCTCAGAATTAGAGACCCAGTACTTC

clone size: NA
J gene: TRBJ2-7
V gene: TRBV7-6
CDR3 length: 14
D gene: NA
CDR3 protein: CASSPWGTGDEQYF
CDR3 DNA: TGTGCCAGCAGCCCTTGGGGCACCGGGGACGAGCAGTACTTC

clone size: NA
J gene: TRBJ2-1
V gene: TRBV27
CDR3 length: 16
D gene: TRBD2
CDR3 protein: CASSPLGLAEYNEQFF
CDR3 DNA: TGTGCCAGCAGCCCCTTGGGACTAGCGGAATACAATGAGCAGTTCTTC

clone size: NA
J gene: TRBJ1-4
V gene: TRBV7-6
CDR3 length: 18
D gene: NA
CDR3 protein: CASSHNGKGGGGTEKLFF
CDR3 DNA: TGTGCCAGCAGCCACAACGGGAAAGGCGGAGGGGGGACTGAAAAACTGTTTTTT

clone size: NA
J gene: TRBJ1-1
V gene: TRBV28
CDR3 length: 14
D gene: NA
CDR3 protein: CATAGRGAHTEAFF
CDR3 DNA: TGTGCCACCGCGGGGAGGGGAGCGCACACTGAAGCTTTCTTT

clone size: NA
J gene: TRBJ2-2
V gene: TRBV28
CDR3 length: 17
D gene: NA
CDR3 protein: CASSSPVPAGDTGELFF
CDR3 DNA: TGTGCCAGCAGTTCCCCGGTCCCCGCCGGGGACACCGGGGAGCTGTTTTTT

clone size: NA
J gene: TRBJ2-1
V gene: TRBV28
CDR3 length: 16
D gene: TRBD2
CDR3 protein: CASSGGLAGDYNEQFF
CDR3 DNA: TGTGCCAGCAGTGGGGGACTAGCGGGAGACTACAATGAGCAGTTCTTC

clone size: NA
J gene: TRBJ2-7
V gene: TRBV29-1
CDR3 length: 15
D gene: TRBD2
CDR3 protein: CSVEEGLAGAYEQYF
CDR3 DNA: TGCAGCGTTGAAGAGGGCCTAGCGGGAGCTTACGAGCAGTACTTC

clone size: NA
J gene: TRBJ2-2
V gene: TRBV27
CDR3 length: 15
D gene: NA
CDR3 protein: CASSYWHVNTGELFF
CDR3 DNA: TGTGCCAGCAGTTATTGGCATGTGAACACCGGGGAGCTGTTTTTT

clone size: NA
J gene: TRBJ2-7
V gene: TRBV28
CDR3 length: 13
D gene: NA
CDR3 protein: CASSLGWGYEQYF
CDR3 DNA: TGTGCCAGCAGTTTAGGATGGGGTTACGAGCAGTACTTC

clone size: NA
J gene: TRBJ2-7
V gene: TRBV11-2
CDR3 length: 19
D gene: TRBD1
CDR3 protein: CASREGQGAWKSSAYEQYF
CDR3 DNA: TGTGCCAGCAGGGAGGGACAGGGGGCGTGGAAGAGTTCGGCCTACGAGCAGTACTTC

clone size: NA
J gene: TRBJ2-7
V gene: TRBV19
CDR3 length: 15
D gene: NA
CDR3 protein: CASSPRASGTYEQYF
CDR3 DNA: TGTGCCAGTAGTCCCCGGGCCTCCGGGACCTACGAGCAGTACTTC

clone size: few
J gene: TRBJ2-7
V gene: TRBV5-1
CDR3 length: 14
D gene: TRBD1
CDR3 protein: CASSLGDRSYEQYF
CDR3 DNA: TGCGCCAGCAGCTTGGGGGACAGGTCCTACGAGCAGTACTTC

clone size: NA
J gene: TRBJ2-7
V gene: TRBV18
CDR3 length: 15
D gene: NA
CDR3 protein: CASSPVVGETYEQYF
CDR3 DNA: TGTGCCAGCTCACCAGTAGTCGGGGAAACCTACGAGCAGTACTTC

clone size: NA
J gene: TRBJ2-5
V gene: TRBV6-6
CDR3 length: 13
D gene: NA
CDR3 protein: CASSYYRQETQYF
CDR3 DNA: TGTGCCAGCAGTTACTACAGACAAGAGACCCAGTACTTC

clone size: NA
J gene: TRBJ2-2
V gene: TRBV11-2
CDR3 length: 13
D gene: NA
CDR3 protein: CASTISWEGELFF
CDR3 DNA: TGTGCCAGCACCATAAGTTGGGAAGGGGAGCTGTTTTTT

clone size: NA
J gene: TRBJ2-2
V gene: TRBV5-5
CDR3 length: 15
D gene: TRBD2
CDR3 protein: CASSLGASGSRALFF
CDR3 DNA: TGTGCCAGCAGCTTGGGGGCTAGCGGGTCCAGGGCGTTGTTTTTT

clone size: NA
J gene: TRBJ2-7
V gene: TRBV28
CDR3 length: 14
D gene: NA
CDR3 protein: CASSPVAGESEEYF
CDR3 DNA: TGTGCCAGCAGTCCCGTGGCCGGTGAGAGTGAGGAGTACTTC